Listed here are 25 T cell receptor beta chains from one sample, sequenced in a study of OX40 agonist ivuxolimab in advanced cancers. The assay was immunoSEQ multiplex PCR, and TCRdb's table has in-frame clones only and misses some. The sample holds about 86,000 clones, 87% seen once. The sequencing used CD4+ or CD8+ T cells sorted from blood, collected in a trial of the OX40 agonist ivuxolimab. These receptor sequences come from an adult with an advanced solid tumor such as melanoma, head and neck, liver or kidney cancer.

The genes are TRBV11-2 and TRBJ2-5; 10 bases are a match to TRBD2. TRBJ2-7 matches the DNA end more closely, so the J call is doubtful. CDR1 SGHAT and CDR2 FQNNGV come from the germline V gene. The CDR3 runs to 15 residues. CDR3 DNA sequence: TGTGCCAGCAGCTTCCTAGCGGGGGAGACCTACGAGCAGTACTTC. Translating it yields CASSFLAGETYEQYF.

This clone was counted only a few times. This sequence joins TRBV4-2 and TRBJ2-2; D gene ambiguous. The CDR3 has 13 residues. Germline loops: CDR1 LGHNA, CDR2 YNFKEQ. V gave up 1 base and J gave up 6 bases, with 6 bases separating them. The CDR3 bases are TGTGCCAGCAGCCAAGTTCGGGCCGGGGAGCTGTTTTTT. This sequence encodes CASSQVRAGELFF.

This chain joins TRBV7-2 and TRBJ2-7; D possibly corresponds to TRBD1 (6 bases). Per the germline V gene, CDR1 is SGHTA and CDR2 is FQGNSA. The length of the CDR3 is 16 residues. The ends were cut back, 4 bases at V and 2 bases at J, with 18 bases in the middle. The CDR3 region has the DNA TGTGCCAGCAGCTCCGATGGGGGCGCCTACGCCTACGAGCAGTACTTC. It translates to CASSSDGGAYAYEQYF.

The V and J genes are TRBV5-4 and TRBJ1-4; D ambiguous. Trimming shortened V by 0 bases and J by 8 bases, and 14 bases separated the two germline ends. Germline CDR1 reads SGHNT; CDR2 reads YYREEE (reference sequence). The CDR3 covers 15 residues. Here the CDR3 reads CASSLAGGSTEKLFF. For the CDR3, the DNA is TGTGCCAGCAGCTTGGCCGGAGGGTCGACAGAAAAACTGTTTTTT.

This clone was found a few times. The chain is built from TRBV28 and TRBJ2-7; D may be TRBD1 (6 bases). The V gene's germline CDR1 is MDHEN and CDR2 SYDVKM. The CDR3 has 15 residues. Deletions cut 4 bases from V and 2 bases from J, with 15 bases between. In nucleotides, the CDR3 is TGTGCCAGCAGTTCCCCGGACAGAGGTACCTACGAGCAGTACTTC. Encoded protein: CASSSPDRGTYEQYF.

This rearrangement joins TRBV5-5 to TRBJ1-2; the match to TRBD1 covers 8 bases. V was pared by 4 bases and J by 4 bases, with 9 bases of the junction left unmatched. The CDR3 runs to 15 residues. From germline, CDR1 is SGHKS and CDR2 YYEKEE (reference sequence). This CDR3 reads CASSLGRGRFYGYTF. In DNA, the CDR3 is TGTGCCAGCAGCCTGGGCAGGGGGCGCTTCTATGGCTACACCTTC.

This clone was found once. The V gene is TRBV5-1, the J gene TRBJ2-3; TRBD1 matches 7 bases. The CDR3 totals 15 residues. Germline V lookup: CDR1 SGHRS, CDR2 YFSETQ. J lost 1 base, V lost 3 bases, and 5 bases had no gene match. DNA for the CDR3: TGCGCCAGCAGCTACAGGGGTGAGGGCACAGATACGCAGTATTTT. This codes for CASSYRGEGTDTQYF.

V usage is TRBV6-6 and J usage is TRBJ2-7, with 8 bases matching TRBD2. Per the germline V gene, CDR1 is MNHNY and CDR2 is SVGAGI (reference sequence). V gave up 7 bases and J gave up 4 bases; unmatched junction bases: 9. The CDR3 runs 14 residues. The CDR3 protein is CASTFGREGYEQYF. As DNA, the CDR3 is TGTGCCAGCACCTTTGGACGGGAGGGATACGAGCAGTACTTC.

The J gene is TRBJ2-5, the V gene TRBV7-3, with D unclear. The CDR3 consists of 12 residues. Per the germline V gene, CDR1 is SGHTA and CDR2 is FQGTGA. V lost 5 bases to trimming and J lost 5 bases, with 9 bases between them. CDR3 sequence reads: CASSPRPETQYF. The CDR3 coding sequence is TGTGCCAGCAGCCCAAGACCGGAGACCCAGTACTTC.

In its sample, this clone was seen once. This chain connects TRBV6-1 to TRBJ2-7; D is uncertain. Per germline, CDR1 MNHNS and CDR2 SASEGT. There are 14 residues in the CDR3. V lost 0 bases, J lost 1 base, and 7 bases lay in between. The CDR3 loop reads CASSEAVISYEQYF. The CDR3 DNA reads TGTGCCAGCAGTGAAGCTGTCATATCCTACGAGCAGTACTTC.

The chain is built from TRBV6-5 and TRBJ2-7; 7 bases agree with TRBD2. The ends lost 2 bases at V and 6 bases at J; junction bases unmatched: 10. CDR1 is MNHEY and CDR2 is SVGAGI in the germline V gene. The CDR3 is 15 residues long. The DNA of the CDR3 is TGTGCCAGCAGTTACGTCGGGGGGACTTCGAGCGAGCAGTACTTC. As protein: CASSYVGGTSSEQYF.

The chain carries TRBV2 and TRBJ2-3; TRBD2 might be the D (6 bases). Germline CDR1 reads SNHLY; CDR2 reads FYNNEI. This CDR3 comprises 14 residues. V was pared by 7 bases and J by 0 bases, with 11 bases between. The CDR3 nucleotides are TGTGCCAGCAAGGAGGGGATTAGCACAGATACGCAGTATTTT. It encodes CASKEGISTDTQYF.

The chain has TRBV5-1 and TRBJ2-3; the D gene is possibly TRBD1 (5 bases). With 0 bases removed from V and 4 bases from J, the gap between germline ends came to 9 bases. Germline loops: CDR1 SGHRS, CDR2 YFSETQ. The CDR3 covers 14 residues. The CDR3 sequence is CASSLEGFADTQYF. The CDR3 bases are TGCGCCAGCAGCTTGGAGGGGTTTGCAGATACGCAGTATTTT.

This sequence joins TRBV4-2 and TRBJ2-1; 11 nucleotides align to TRBD2. Losses at the gene ends were 4 bases for V and 9 bases for J; bases not matched to a gene: 14. Germline CDR1 is LGHNA and CDR2 is YNFKEQ. The CDR3 sequence is 17 residues long. For the CDR3, the DNA is TGTGCCAGCAGCCGGACGACAGTGGGACTAGCGGCCCTTGAGCAGTTCTTC. Its translation is CASSRTTVGLAALEQFF.

This clone was seen only once. The DNA of the CDR3 is TGTGCCAGCCAGTTTAGAGTCTCGGTCGGTAATTCACCCCTCCACTTT. It yields the protein CASQFRVSVGNSPLHF. The rearrangement joins TRBV27 to TRBJ1-6; D is ambiguous. The V gene lost 8 bases and the J gene lost 6 bases, with 20 bases spanning the gap. The CDR3 contains 16 residues. The germline V gene has CDR1 MNHEY and CDR2 SMNVEV (reference sequence).

This clone appeared a single time. The V gene is TRBV5-4, the J gene TRBJ2-3; either TRBD1 or TRBD2 may fit D (5 bases each). The CDR3 is 15 amino acids. Trimming took 3 bases from V and 2 from J, leaving 13 bases between them. The germline gives CDR1 SGHNT, CDR2 YYREEE (reference sequence). CDR3 coding DNA: TGTGCCAGCAGCTCGGGACCAGACCTCACAGATACGCAGTATTTT. It translates to CASSSGPDLTDTQYF.

The CDR3 DNA is TGTGCCTCCCACCGGGGGCCTGAAGCTTTCTTT. Protein sequence: CASHRGPEAFF. The V gene is TRBV30, the J gene TRBJ1-1, with a possible D match to TRBD1 (6 bases). Trimming shortened V by 7 bases and J by 6 bases, and 12 bases separated the two germline ends. Germline-derived CDR1 and CDR2 are GTSNPN and SVGIG (reference sequence). The CDR3 extends over 11 amino acids.

The genes are TRBV6-1 and TRBJ2-1; 9 bases fit TRBD2. The CDR3 totals 14 residues. The germline gives CDR1 MNHNS, CDR2 SASEGT. The J segment lost 7 bases and the V segment lost 2 bases, leaving 3 bases of the junction unmatched. CDR3 nucleotides: TGTGCCAGCAGTGAAATGCTAGCGGGGAATGAGCAGTTCTTC. Protein sequence: CASSEMLAGNEQFF.

The CDR3 spells CAWSVLAGAQEQYF. As DNA, the CDR3 is TGTGCCTGGAGTGTACTAGCGGGGGCCCAGGAGCAGTACTTC. This chain connects TRBV30 to TRBJ2-7; the match to TRBD2 covers 11 bases. This CDR3 spans 14 amino acids. Germline V gene lookup returns CDR1 GTSNPN and CDR2 SVGIG (reference sequence). J lost 7 bases, V lost 0 bases, and 5 bases had no gene match.

Remarks on this clone: The junction does not match germline at one end; this may be a read error. The chain uses TRBV5-4 and TRBJ2-5; D may match TRBD1 or TRBD2 (5 bases each). The CDR3 totals 15 residues. CDR1 and CDR2 from the germline V gene are SGHNT and YYREEE (reference sequence). The CDR3 loop reads CASSTGTSGPKEGDF. The CDR3 DNA is TGTGCCAGCAGCACCGGAACCTCGGGGCCTAAAGAAGGCGACTTC.

The chain links TRBV5-4 to TRBJ2-7, with 7 bases fitting TRBD1. Germline V lookup: CDR1 SGHNT, CDR2 YYREEE (reference sequence). Trimming took 7 bases from V and 5 from J; bases not matched to a gene: 9. The CDR3 totals 13 residues. Here the CDR3 reads CASSTPGGNEQYF. In nucleotides, the CDR3 is TGTGCCAGCTCCACACCAGGGGGAAACGAGCAGTACTTC.

The gene calls are TRBV7-9 and TRBJ2-1; 14 positions match TRBD2. Trimming removed 5 bases from V and 5 bases from J; junction bases left unmatched: 5. This CDR3 is built from 16 residues. The germline CDR1 and CDR2 sequences are SEHNR and FQNEAQ (reference sequence). The CDR3 loop reads CASSPTGLAGDNEQFF. DNA for the CDR3: TGTGCCAGCAGCCCGACGGGACTAGCGGGAGACAATGAGCAGTTCTTC.

This clone was picked up a small number of times. The CDR3 here is CASSLTGRRSPLHF. In DNA form, the CDR3 reads TGTGCCAGCAGCTTAACAGGCCGAAGATCACCCCTCCACTTT. The chain combines TRBV13 with TRBJ1-6; tentative D call: TRBD1 (5 bases). Germline assignment: CDR1 PRHDT and CDR2 FYEKMQ (reference sequence). The V and J ends lost 2 bases and 10 bases respectively, with 12 bases between them. There are 14 residues in the CDR3.

This clone was detected a few times. V gene TRBV6-4 combines with J gene TRBJ1-5, with 12 bases lining up with TRBD1. The CDR3 extends over 14 amino acids. Germline V gene sequence: CDR1 MRHNA, CDR2 SNTAGT. V lost 6 bases, J lost 7 bases, and 4 bases stayed unmatched. The DNA of the CDR3 is TGTGCCAGCAGGGGACAGGGGGCAAGGCAGCCCCAGCATTTT. Translation gives CASRGQGARQPQHF.

The sample holds one count of this clone. The chain is built from TRBV28 and TRBJ2-7; D possibly matches TRBD1 or TRBD2 (5 bases each). This CDR3 comprises 17 residues. With 8 bases removed from V and 2 bases from J, the gap between germline ends came to 25 bases. In germline, CDR1 is MDHEN, CDR2 SYDVKM. The CDR3 reads CASGTLSGEDRPYEQYF. CDR3 coding DNA: TGTGCCAGCGGGACCCTATCCGGGGAAGACAGACCCTACGAGCAGTACTTC.